The next 13 T cell receptor beta chains were all read from a single sample in a study of blood T cell repertoires in COVID-19. Assay: immunoSEQ multiplex PCR; the TCRdb copy retains only in-frame clones and omits some. This table holds 120,000 to 150,000 clones, approximately 90% found once. The source material was PBMCs or T cells enriched from blood (not recorded which). The receptor source for this set is a woman between 35 and 50 years old who had been exposed to COVID-19.

V gene TRBV5-1 combines with J gene TRBJ2-7; 9 nucleotides align to TRBD1. Germline V gives CDR1 SGHRS, CDR2 YFSETQ. V gave up 0 bases and J gave up 6 bases; unmatched junction bases: 7. CDR3 size: 15 residues. CDR3: CASSLATTGGIEQYF. CDR3 DNA: TGCGCCAGCAGCTTGGCTACGACAGGGGGTATCGAGCAGTACTTC.

The V gene is TRBV5-1, the J gene TRBJ2-2; D remains ambiguous. This CDR3 has 11 amino acids. Germline CDR1 is SGHRS and CDR2 is YFSETQ. The V end was cut by 4 bases, the J end by 6 bases, with 4 bases between. CDR3 sequence: CASSLPGELFF. The CDR3 DNA is TGCGCCAGCAGCCTACCCGGGGAGCTGTTTTTT.

V gene TRBV27 combines with J gene TRBJ2-3, with 14 bases identical to TRBD2. The CDR3 loop spans 17 amino acids. Germline CDR1 reads MNHEY; CDR2 reads SMNVEV (reference sequence). Trimming removed 4 bases from V and 4 bases from J; junction bases left unmatched: 7. The CDR3 DNA is TGTGCCAGCAGTTCCGGGACTAGCGGGAGTATCGCAGATACGCAGTATTTT. Residues: CASSSGTSGSIADTQYF.

The rearrangement links TRBV9 to TRBJ1-1; the D is unclear. CDR1 is SGDLS, CDR2 YYNGEE, per germline. This CDR3 has 13 amino acids. Between the trimmed V and J ends, which lost 4 bases and 1 base, there was a span of 8 bases. The CDR3 sequence: CASSTAQNTEAFF. In DNA, the CDR3 is TGTGCCAGCAGCACAGCCCAGAACACTGAAGCTTTCTTT.

The chain combines TRBV29-1 with TRBJ2-1; tentative D call: TRBD1 (7 bases). CDR3 length: 14 amino acids. Germline CDR1 reads SQVTM; CDR2 reads ANQGSEA. Trimming removed 8 bases from V and 7 bases from J, with 21 bases in between. CDR3 loop: CSTRGEPGGNEQFF. The CDR3 nucleotides read TGCAGCACCAGGGGGGAGCCCGGCGGTAATGAGCAGTTCTTC.

This chain joins TRBV5-1 and TRBJ2-5, with D possibly matching TRBD1 (6 bases). The CDR3 has 14 amino acids. V was trimmed by 0 bases and J by 5 bases, leaving 11 bases between them. CDR1 is SGHRS and CDR2 is YFSETQ in the germline V gene. The CDR3 bases are TGCGCCAGCAGCTTGGAATGGGGGCTGGAGACCCAGTACTTC. Its translation is CASSLEWGLETQYF.

V and J are TRBV6-5 and TRBJ1-2; weak D call: TRBD1 (5 bases). V dropped 4 bases and J dropped 7 bases, with 7 bases sitting between them. Germline V CDR1 and CDR2: MNHEY, SVGAGI. The CDR3 has 11 amino acids. In DNA form, the CDR3 reads TGTGCCAGCAGTTCAGACAGTGGCTACACCTTC. It encodes CASSSDSGYTF.

V and J are TRBV30 and TRBJ2-5; a weak D match, TRBD1 (7 bases). This CDR3 region has 14 residues. Trimming removed 4 bases at V and 1 base at J, with 13 bases between. CDR1 GTSNPN and CDR2 SVGIG come from the germline V gene (reference sequence). CDR3 in amino acids: CAWTPRDSQETQYF. DNA for the CDR3: TGTGCCTGGACCCCGCGGGACAGCCAAGAGACCCAGTACTTC.

J is TRBJ1-2 and V is TRBV2; D remains ambiguous. Looked up from germline, CDR1 is SNHLY and CDR2 is FYNNEI. Trimming removed 6 bases at V and 4 bases at J, with 18 bases between. The CDR3 spans 15 residues. The CDR3 here is CASRAGVGNFYGYTF. CDR3 bases: TGTGCCAGCAGAGCGGGAGTGGGGAATTTCTATGGCTACACCTTC. Drawing the rest from reference TRBV2 and TRBJ1-2, the complete variable domain is EPEVTQTPSHQVTQMGQEVILRCVPISNHLYFYWYRQILGQKVEFLVSFYNNEISEKSEIFDDQFSVERPDGSNFTLKIRSTKLEDSAMYFCASRAGVGNFYGYTFGSGTRLTVV.

This sequence joins TRBV19 and TRBJ1-1; D might be TRBD1 (6 bases). CDR3 length equals 16 residues. Germline loops: CDR1 LNHDA, CDR2 SQIVND (reference sequence). The V end lost 4 bases, the J end lost 0 bases, and 15 bases lay between the germline ends. Here the CDR3 DNA reads TGTGCCAGTAGTAACAGGGTTGGGGCTATGAACACTGAAGCTTTCTTT. This translates into CASSNRVGAMNTEAFF.

This clone was recorded a few times. The rearrangement joins TRBV28 to TRBJ2-1; no reliable D call. The CDR3 is 13 amino acids. Germline V gives CDR1 MDHEN, CDR2 SYDVKM. The V end was cut by 5 bases, the J end by 12 bases, with 17 bases between. The CDR3 protein is CASSPQAKASQFF. The CDR3 region has the DNA TGTGCCAGCAGTCCCCAGGCGAAGGCCTCGCAGTTCTTC.

Comments on this clone: One end of the junction is discordant with germline, which a read error may explain. The chain carries TRBV10-3 and TRBJ2-1, with TRBD1 matching over 10 bases. CDR3 size: 15 residues. CDR1 is ENHRY and CDR2 is SYGVKD in the germline V gene. This CDR3 is CAISGQGASNNEQFF. CDR3 coding DNA: TGTGCCATCAGTGGACAGGGGGCCTCCAACAATGAGCAGTTCTTC.

The gene calls are TRBV18 and TRBJ2-5, with D maybe TRBD2 (6 bases). The V end was cut by 2 bases, the J end by 2 bases, with 6 bases between. This CDR3 is built from 13 residues. Germline V CDR1 and CDR2: KGHSH, LQKENI. The CDR3 bases are TGTGCCAGCTCACCAGGGAGGCAAGAGACCCAGTACTTC. Translated: CASSPGRQETQYF.